The entry that follows covers one T cell receptor beta chain sequence. Antigen: not known. Nominally healthy donors were sampled, though unrecorded immune exposures were likely. PCR primers comprised 60 Vbeta and 13 Jbeta primers. TCRdb keeps only in-frame clones here, not all; method: immunoSEQ multiplex PCR. Among about 150,000 clones, about 88% were seen once, and the ten largest hold more than 2%. Germline CDR1 is SGHRS and CDR2 is YFSETQ. The CDR3 loop spans 17 amino acids. Germline trimming cut 4 bases from V and 1 base from J; bases unmatched to any gene: 14. The data were taken from a study of cytomegalovirus exposure and HLA in healthy donors. General study points: The investigators catalogued under 200 TCR beta chains as cytomegalovirus-associated. Later on, an analysis found that several of the most significant clusters appeared to be linked to common viral pathogens, which included parvovirus B19.

The sequence was collected from a young woman in good health and CMV-seronegative. What was sequenced was PBMCs. This sequence joins TRBV5-1 and TRBJ2-7; 7 nucleotides line up with TRBD1. DNA of the CDR3: TGCGCCAGCAGCCCCGATGTTGGAACAGGGGTATCCTACGAGCAGTACTTC. This sequence encodes CASSPDVGTGVSYEQYF. Full variable domain (remainder filled in from reference TRBV5-1 and TRBJ2-7): KAGVTQTPRYLIKTRGQQVTLSCSPISGHRSVSWYQQTPGQGLQFLFEYFSETQRNKGNFPGRFSGRQFSNSRSEMNVSTLELGDSALYLCASSPDVGTGVSYEQYFGPGTRLTVT.